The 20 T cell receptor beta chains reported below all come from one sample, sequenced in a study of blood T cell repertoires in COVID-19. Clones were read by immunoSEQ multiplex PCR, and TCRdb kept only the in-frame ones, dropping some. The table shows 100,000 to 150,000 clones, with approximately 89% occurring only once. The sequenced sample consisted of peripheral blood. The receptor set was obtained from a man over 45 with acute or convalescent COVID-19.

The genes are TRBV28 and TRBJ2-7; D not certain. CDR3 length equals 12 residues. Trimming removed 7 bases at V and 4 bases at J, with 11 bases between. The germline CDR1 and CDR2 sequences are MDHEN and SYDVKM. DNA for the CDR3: TGTGCCAGCAACGGTTTCGGGTACGAGCAGTACTTC. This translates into CASNGFGYEQYF.

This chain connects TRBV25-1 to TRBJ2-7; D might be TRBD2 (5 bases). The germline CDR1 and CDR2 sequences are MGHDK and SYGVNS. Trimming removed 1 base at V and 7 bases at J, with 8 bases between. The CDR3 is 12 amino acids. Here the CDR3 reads CASSEFGKEQYF. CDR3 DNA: TGTGCCAGCAGTGAATTCGGGAAGGAGCAGTACTTC.

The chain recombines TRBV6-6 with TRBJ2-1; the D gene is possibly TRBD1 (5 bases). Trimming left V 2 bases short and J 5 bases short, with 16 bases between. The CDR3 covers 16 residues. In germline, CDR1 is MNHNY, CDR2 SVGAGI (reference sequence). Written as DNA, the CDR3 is TGTGCCAGCAGTTACAGAGACAGCCGGATAAACAATGAGCAGTTCTTC. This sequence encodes CASSYRDSRINNEQFF.

The CDR3 sequence: CASSEYILAGAYNEQFF. The CDR3 DNA reads as TGTGCCAGCAGTGAATATATCTTGGCAGGGGCGTACAATGAGCAGTTCTTC. V usage is TRBV25-1 and J usage is TRBJ2-1; D is possibly TRBD1 (6 bases). V gave up 0 bases and J gave up 4 bases, with 16 bases separating them. The CDR3 spans 17 residues. Germline CDR1 and CDR2: MGHDK and SYGVNS.

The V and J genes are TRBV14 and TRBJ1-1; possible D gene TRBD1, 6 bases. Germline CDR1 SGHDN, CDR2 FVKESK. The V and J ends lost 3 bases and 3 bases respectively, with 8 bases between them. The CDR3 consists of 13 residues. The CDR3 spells CASSQTGYTEAFF. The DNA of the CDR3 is TGTGCCAGCAGCCAGACAGGATACACTGAAGCTTTCTTT.

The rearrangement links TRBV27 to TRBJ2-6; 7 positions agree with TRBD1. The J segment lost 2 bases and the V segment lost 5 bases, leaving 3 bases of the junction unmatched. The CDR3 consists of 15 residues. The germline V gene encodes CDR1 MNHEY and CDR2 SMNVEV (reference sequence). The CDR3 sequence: CASSRQGPGANVLTF. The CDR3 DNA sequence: TGTGCCAGCAGTAGACAGGGCCCTGGGGCCAACGTCCTGACTTTC.

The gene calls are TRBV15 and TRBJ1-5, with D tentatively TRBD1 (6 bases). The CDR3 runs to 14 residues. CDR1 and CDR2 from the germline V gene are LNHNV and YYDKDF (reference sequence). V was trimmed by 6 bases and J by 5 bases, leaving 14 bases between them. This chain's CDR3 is CATRGGLDDQPQHF. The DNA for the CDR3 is TGTGCCACCAGGGGGGGGCTGGATGATCAGCCCCAGCATTTT.

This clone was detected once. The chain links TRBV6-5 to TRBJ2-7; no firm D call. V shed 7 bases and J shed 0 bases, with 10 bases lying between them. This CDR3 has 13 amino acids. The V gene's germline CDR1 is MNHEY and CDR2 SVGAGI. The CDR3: CASNGLSSYEQYF. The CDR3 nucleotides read TGTGCCAGCAATGGCCTTTCCTCCTACGAGCAGTACTTC.

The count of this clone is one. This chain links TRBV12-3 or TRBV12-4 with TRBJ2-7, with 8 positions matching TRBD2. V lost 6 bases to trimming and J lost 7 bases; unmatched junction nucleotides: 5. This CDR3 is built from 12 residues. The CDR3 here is CASSIRGGEQYF. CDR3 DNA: TGTGCCAGCAGCATCCGGGGGGGTGAGCAGTACTTC.

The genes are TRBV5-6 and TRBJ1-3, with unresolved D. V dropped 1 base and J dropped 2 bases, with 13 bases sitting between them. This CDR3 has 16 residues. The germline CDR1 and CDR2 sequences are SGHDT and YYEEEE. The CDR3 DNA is TGTGCCAGCAGCTTGACTGCCTTGGTACCTGGAAACACCATATATTTT. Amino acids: CASSLTALVPGNTIYF.

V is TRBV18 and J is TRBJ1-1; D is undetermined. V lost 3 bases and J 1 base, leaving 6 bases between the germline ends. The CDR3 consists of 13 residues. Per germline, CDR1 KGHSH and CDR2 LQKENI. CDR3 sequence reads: CASSPERNTEAFF. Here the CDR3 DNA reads TGTGCCAGCTCACCGGAGAGGAACACTGAAGCTTTCTTT.

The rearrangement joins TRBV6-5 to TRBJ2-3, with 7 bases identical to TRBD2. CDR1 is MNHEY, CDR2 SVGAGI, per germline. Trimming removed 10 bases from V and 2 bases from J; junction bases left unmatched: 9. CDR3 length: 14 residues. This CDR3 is CATRRRGNTDTQYF. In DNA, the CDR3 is TGTGCCACCAGGCGGCGGGGGAACACAGATACGCAGTATTTT.

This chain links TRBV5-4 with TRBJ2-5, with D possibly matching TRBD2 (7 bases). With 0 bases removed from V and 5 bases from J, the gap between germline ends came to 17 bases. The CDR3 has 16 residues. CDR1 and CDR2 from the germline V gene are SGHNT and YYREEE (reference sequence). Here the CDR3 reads CASSLEERGRGETQYF. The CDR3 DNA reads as TGTGCCAGCAGCTTGGAAGAGCGGGGAAGGGGGGAGACCCAGTACTTC.

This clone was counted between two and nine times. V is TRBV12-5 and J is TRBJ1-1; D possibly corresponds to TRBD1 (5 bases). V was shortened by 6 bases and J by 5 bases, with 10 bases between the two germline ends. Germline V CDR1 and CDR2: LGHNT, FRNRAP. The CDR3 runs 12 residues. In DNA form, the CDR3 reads TGTGCTAGTGGATCAGGGAGGACTGAAGCTTTCTTT. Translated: CASGSGRTEAFF.

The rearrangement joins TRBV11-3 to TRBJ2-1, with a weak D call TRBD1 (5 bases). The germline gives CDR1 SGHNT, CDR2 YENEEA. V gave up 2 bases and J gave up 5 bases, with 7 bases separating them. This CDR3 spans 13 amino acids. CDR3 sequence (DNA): TGTGCCAGCAGCTTACGACAGAACAATGAGCAGTTCTTC. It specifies CASSLRQNNEQFF.

The CDR3 sequence is CASSLDRMREAFF. CDR3 bases: TGTGCCAGCAGCCTGGACAGGATGCGTGAAGCTTTCTTT. The chain has TRBV7-2 and TRBJ1-1, with 7 bases that match TRBD1. CDR1 is SGHTA, CDR2 FQGNSA, per germline. V lost 5 bases and J lost 7; bases outside the gene matches: 7. The CDR3 extends over 13 amino acids.

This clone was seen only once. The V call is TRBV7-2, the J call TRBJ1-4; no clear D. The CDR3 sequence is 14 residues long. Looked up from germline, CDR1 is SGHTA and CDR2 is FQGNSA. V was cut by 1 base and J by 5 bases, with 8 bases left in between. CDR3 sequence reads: CASSLVLMNEKLFF. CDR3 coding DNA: TGTGCCAGCAGCTTAGTTCTAATGAATGAAAAACTGTTTTTT.

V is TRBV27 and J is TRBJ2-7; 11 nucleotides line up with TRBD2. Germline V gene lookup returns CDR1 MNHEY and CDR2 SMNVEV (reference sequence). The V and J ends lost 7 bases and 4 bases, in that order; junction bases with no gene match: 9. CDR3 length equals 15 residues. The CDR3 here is CASTKLAGVLYEQYF. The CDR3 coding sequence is TGTGCCAGCACCAAACTAGCGGGAGTACTATACGAGCAGTACTTC.

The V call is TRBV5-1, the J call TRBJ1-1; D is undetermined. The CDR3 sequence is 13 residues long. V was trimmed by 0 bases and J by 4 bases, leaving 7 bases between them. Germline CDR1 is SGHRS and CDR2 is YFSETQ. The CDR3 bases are TGCGCCAGCAGCTTGGTTGGGAGCACTGAAGCTTTCTTT. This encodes CASSLVGSTEAFF.

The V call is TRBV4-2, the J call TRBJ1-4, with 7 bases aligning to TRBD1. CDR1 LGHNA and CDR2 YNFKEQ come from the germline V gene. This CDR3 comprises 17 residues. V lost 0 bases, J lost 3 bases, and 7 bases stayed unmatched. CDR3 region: CASSQEGFGTANEKLFF. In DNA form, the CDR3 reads TGTGCCAGCAGCCAAGAAGGTTTTGGGACAGCTAATGAAAAACTGTTTTTT.